The 16 T cell receptor beta chains reported below all come from one sample, sequenced in a study of blood T cells in healthy people across ages. The second PCR ran roughly 7 to 12 cycles with a sample-barcoded 5' primer and J-beta primers. TCRdb analysed the 5' RACE reads with MiXCR anew, one entry per CDR3 protein. Of hundreds of thousands of distinct CDR3 sequences detected, more than 45% appear once; the ten largest clones hold approximately 21%. The sample comprised blood. Receptors originate from a young man in good health.

The genes are TRBV12-3 or TRBV12-4 and TRBJ2-3, with TRBD2 matching 8 bases. With 8 bases clipped from V and 2 bases from J, the junction kept 18 bases outside the gene matches. CDR3 length equals 18 residues. This CDR3 reads CASRGTREGEEFTDTQYF. The CDR3 DNA is TGTGCCAGCCGCGGGACTAGGGAGGGGGAAGAGTTCACAGATACGCAGTATTTT.

This chain links TRBV20-1 with TRBJ1-1; D perhaps matches TRBD1 (5 bases). Trimming removed 1 base from V and 0 bases from J, with 9 bases in between. Germline lookup yields CDR1 DFQATT and CDR2 SNEGSKA (reference sequence). CDR3 length equals 14 residues. The CDR3 sequence is CSARGGGVNTEAFF. CDR3 in DNA: TGCAGTGCTAGAGGCGGGGGGGTGAACACTGAAGCTTTCTTT.

This chain links TRBV6-2 or TRBV6-3 with TRBJ2-4, with D tentatively TRBD2 (6 bases). The J call may be in error: the DNA end matches TRBJ2-7 better. CDR1 is MNHEY and CDR2 is SVGEGT in the germline V gene. The CDR3 covers 15 residues. CDR3 in amino acids: CASTSDGLWEDEQYF. The CDR3 nucleotides read TGTGCCAGCACTTCGGACGGGCTGTGGGAGGACGAGCAGTACTTC.

V gene TRBV7-4 combines with J gene TRBJ2-3; D ambiguous. The CDR3 extends over 16 amino acids. With 2 bases removed from V and 6 bases from J, the gap between germline ends came to 18 bases. Germline V CDR1 and CDR2: SGHVT, SQSDAQ. The CDR3 DNA reads TGTGCCAGCAGCTTAAAAGTAGGCGTTGGTCGGGATACGCAGTATTTT. Its protein is CASSLKVGVGRDTQYF.

By sample fraction, this clonotype is medium-sized. The chain recombines TRBV18 with TRBJ1-2; D unclear. The V and J ends lost 2 bases and 5 bases respectively, with 12 bases between them. The CDR3 is 14 residues long. Germline assignment: CDR1 KGHSH and CDR2 LQKENI. CDR3 nucleotide sequence: TGTGCCAGCTCACCAGGAGAGCCTTTATATGGCTACACCTTC. Amino acids: CASSPGEPLYGYTF.

In this sample, this clonotype turned up once. CDR3 in DNA: TGTGCCAGCAGTGAAGGCACAGGCCGGGAGCAGTTCTTC. Residues: CASSEGTGREQFF. The V and J genes are TRBV2 and TRBJ2-1; weak D call: TRBD1 (5 bases). Trimming took 1 base from V and 10 from J, leaving 11 bases between them. CDR3 length: 13 amino acids. Germline V CDR1 and CDR2: SNHLY, FYNNEI.

This clonotype was detected only a few times. The V call is TRBV20-1, the J call TRBJ1-1, with a possible D match to TRBD1 (6 bases). Germline lookup yields CDR1 DFQATT and CDR2 SNEGSKA (reference sequence). The length of the CDR3 is 13 residues. V lost 2 bases to trimming and J lost 2 bases, with 9 bases between them. CDR3 nucleotide sequence: TGCAGTGCTAGATACAGGGCTAACACTGAAGCTTTCTTT. Protein product: CSARYRANTEAFF.

The CDR3 bases are TGTGCCATCAGGAGGGACACCCGGGGACCAGATACGCAGTATTTT. Encoded protein: CAIRRDTRGPDTQYF. The chain links TRBV10-3 to TRBJ2-3; perhaps TRBD1 as D (6 bases). CDR1 ENHRY and CDR2 SYGVKD come from the germline V gene. Trimming took off 6 bases at V and 4 bases at J, with 17 bases between the two ends. The CDR3 is made up of 15 amino acids.

CDR3 loop: CSAARGGGELFF. The CDR3 DNA reads TGCAGTGCTGCGAGGGGGGGCGGGGAGCTGTTTTTT. This chain connects TRBV20-1 to TRBJ2-2; the D gene is possibly TRBD2 (7 bases). Trimming stripped 5 bases from V and 7 bases from J, with 11 bases between. The CDR3 extends over 12 amino acids. CDR1 DFQATT and CDR2 SNEGSKA come from the germline V gene (reference sequence).

There are a few counts of this clonotype. The chain recombines TRBV20-1 with TRBJ2-7, with D unclear. There are 13 residues in the CDR3. V lost 6 bases and J lost 4, with 16 bases in between. Looked up from germline, CDR1 is DFQATT and CDR2 is SNEGSKA (reference sequence). DNA for the CDR3: TGCAGTGCCCAGCCGTTGATCCAATACGAGCAGTACTTC. The encoded protein is CSAQPLIQYEQYF.

This clonotype was counted many times. The junction does not match germline at one end; this may be a read error. V usage is TRBV27 and J usage is TRBJ2-1; D is uncertain. CDR3 length: 11 residues. Germline loops: CDR1 MNHEY, CDR2 SMNVEV (reference sequence). CDR3 nucleotide sequence: TGTGCCAGCAGCTTATTCAATGAGCAGTTCTTC. Translating it yields CASSLFNEQFF.

This chain uses TRBV4-2 with TRBJ2-7, with TRBD2 matching over 11 bases. The trim removed 4 bases at V and 3 bases at J, leaving 17 bases unmatched. CDR1 and CDR2 (germline): LGHNA, YNFKEQ. This CDR3 has 19 residues. The CDR3 sequence: CASSPTYLAGGTLFYEQYF. The CDR3 DNA reads TGTGCCAGCAGCCCTACCTACCTAGCGGGAGGCACCCTATTCTACGAGCAGTACTTC.

The chain employs TRBV10-3 and TRBJ1-6; D perhaps matches TRBD1 (5 bases). Germline lookup yields CDR1 ENHRY and CDR2 SYGVKD. Trimming took 4 bases from V and 7 from J, leaving 11 bases between them. This CDR3 is built from 14 residues. The CDR3 DNA is TGTGCCATCAGTGGGGCAGGGAGGAATTCACCCCTCCACTTT. It translates to CAISGAGRNSPLHF.

The gene calls are TRBV27 and TRBJ2-7, with 8 bases that match TRBD2. The CDR3 runs to 15 residues. Germline V gene sequence: CDR1 MNHEY, CDR2 SMNVEV (reference sequence). J gave up 4 bases and V 2 bases, and 7 bases lay outside the gene matches. The CDR3, as DNA: TGTGCCAGCAGTTTAGGCTACGGGAGGGGATACGAGCAGTACTTC. Translated, it gives CASSLGYGRGYEQYF.

This sequence joins TRBV24-1 and TRBJ2-5; 8 bases align to TRBD1. Germline trimming cut 6 bases from V and 4 bases from J; bases unmatched to any gene: 12. Germline V gene lookup returns CDR1 KGHDR and CDR2 SFDVKD. The CDR3 contains 16 residues. CDR3 sequence: CATSPSRGQVAETQYF. In DNA, the CDR3 is TGTGCCACCAGTCCCTCCAGGGGGCAGGTTGCAGAGACCCAGTACTTC.

This clonotype has at least ten counts. V and J are TRBV20-1 and TRBJ2-7, with TRBD2 identical over 13 bases. CDR1 DFQATT and CDR2 SNEGSKA come from the germline V gene (reference sequence). V dropped 6 bases and J dropped 2; count of bases not matched to a gene: 16. The CDR3 length is 18 residues. The CDR3 coding sequence is TGCAGTGCCTCCCTACTAGCGGGAGGGTCTAGTTACGCCTACGAGCAGTACTTC. Its protein product is CSASLLAGGSSYAYEQYF.